This record covers a single T cell receptor (beta chain). Clones were sequenced by immunoSEQ multiplex PCR, and TCRdb holds only the in-frame ones, with some missing. This table has some 21,000 clones, roughly 86% appearing once. Germline trimming cut 2 bases from V and 4 bases from J; bases unmatched to any gene: 4. The CDR3 is made up of 14 amino acids. Germline values: CDR1 LNHDA, CDR2 SQIVND (reference sequence). This specimen belongs to a study of sequential checkpoint blockade in melanoma. The wider study: After both sequences, patients received maintenance nivolumab.

Treatment defined: randomized to nivolumab then ipilimumab (arm A) or the reverse (arm B). Live CD3+CD8+ CD19− CD56− cells were sorted from PBMCs. The starting material was CD8+ T cells sorted from blood (inferred from file names), obtained from a patient given nivolumab and ipilimumab in sequence. The rearrangement links TRBV19 to TRBJ1-2, with TRBD1 matching 7 bases. This TCR was recovered from a human donor with melanoma. CDR3 coding DNA: TGTGCCAGTAGTATATTGGCAGGGGGCTATGGCTACACCTTC. The encoded protein is CASSILAGGYGYTF. The variable domain in full, completed from reference TRBV19 and TRBJ1-2, reads DGGITQSPKYLFRKEGQNVTLSCEQNLNHDAMYWYRQDPGQGLRLIYYSQIVNDFQKGDIAEGYSVSREKKESFPLTVTSAQKNPTAFYLCASSILAGGYGYTFGSGTRLTVV.